The present TCR beta chain was sequenced within a study of blood T cell repertoires in COVID-19. On the study more broadly: Acute and convalescent COVID-19 samples came from the United States, Italy and Spain. PBMCs, B-cell-depleted T cells, or T cells provided the cDNA or gDNA that made up the material.

Note on this clone: Other DNA sequences within the sample encode an identical CDR3.

The CDR3 is 16 residues long. Per the germline V gene, CDR1 is SGHRS and CDR2 is YFSETQ. The trim removed 4 bases at V and 2 bases at J, leaving 9 bases unmatched. The authors' processing: Estimated nucleated cell counts came from reference gene primer amplification. Data came from immunoSEQ multiplex PCR; TCRdb stores just in-frame clones and leaves some out. V, J and clone size reflect that table, while D and trimming were determined from the DNA. This table has 250,000 or so clones, 80% to 90% appearing once. The chain combines TRBV5-1 with TRBJ1-1; 9 bases are a match to TRBD1. Sequencing was performed on peripheral blood. This receptor was taken from a man aged 60-69 years with acute or convalescent COVID-19. DNA of the CDR3: TGCGCCAGCAGCCTACGAACAGGGGGCCTAAACACTGAAGCTTTCTTT. Its protein product is CASSLRTGGLNTEAFF.